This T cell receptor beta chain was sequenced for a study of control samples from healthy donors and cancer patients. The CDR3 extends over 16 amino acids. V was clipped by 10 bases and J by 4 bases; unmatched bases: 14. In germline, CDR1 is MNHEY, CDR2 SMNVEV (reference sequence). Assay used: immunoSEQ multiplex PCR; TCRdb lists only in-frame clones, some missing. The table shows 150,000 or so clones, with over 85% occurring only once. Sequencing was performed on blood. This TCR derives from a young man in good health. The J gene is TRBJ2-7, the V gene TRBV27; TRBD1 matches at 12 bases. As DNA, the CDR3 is TGTGCCACCATCGGAGGGGGACAGGGGGCCCGGTACGAGCAGTACTTC. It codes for CATIGGGQGARYEQYF.